The source of this T cell receptor (beta chain) is a study of vaccination effects on CD4 cells after COVID-19. Study outcomes and limitations: Convalescent patients were scarce, and early post-infection timepoints were absent. The study found that only 1 of 255 vaccine-induced clones from healthy vaccinees cross-reacted with common cold coronaviruses.

Antigen-specific CD4+ T cells were first expanded with viral peptide pools by the ViraFEST assay and only then sequenced. Isolating CD4+ T cells followed approximately nine days of culture. The study found no prior SARS-CoV-2 infection in the vaccine recipients, who tested negative for nucleocapsid antibodies. For this clone: Its matching antigen is unknown.

Sequencing used immunoSEQ multiplex PCR; TCRdb keeps in-frame clones, though not all of them. The table has tens of thousands of clones, approximately 70% seen once. V shed 3 bases and J shed 6 bases, with 5 bases lying between them. This CDR3 contains 12 residues. The origin of this receptor is a human donor who received a COVID-19 vaccine. The J gene is TRBJ2-2, the V gene TRBV12-3 or TRBV12-4, with unresolved D. The source material was CD4+ T cells from PBMCs cultured with HCoV-OC43 spike peptides, sampled before COVID-19 vaccination. Indicated subset: HCoV-OC43 spike overlapping peptide pool stimulation. CDR3 in amino acids: CASSFGAGELFF. The CDR3 bases are TGTGCCAGCAGTTTTGGGGCCGGGGAGCTGTTTTTT.